The present T cell receptor beta chain was sequenced within a study of T cells in Graves' hyperthyroidism and ophthalmopathy. Aged 18 to 65, the patients had hyperthyroidism that was newly diagnosed and had lasted under 2 months. Patients were excluded for uncontrolled infection, other autoimmune disease, pregnancy or lactation. Used for diagnoses were clinical symptoms, serum thyroxine and TRAb, thyroid ultrasound and orbital computed tomography. Amplification targeted TCR beta CDR3 regions from RNA transcripts. The primer set for the first-round RT-PCR of the TCR CDR3 was HTBI. Via MiXCR, TCRdb re-called the multiplex PCR reads, giving one row per CDR3 protein. The table shows 300,000 to 400,000 distinct CDR3 sequences, with approximately 18% occurring only once. The CDR3 loop spans 12 amino acids. The V and J ends lost 0 bases and 8 bases respectively, with 8 bases between them. Germline values: CDR1 SGHRS, CDR2 YFSETQ.

The TCR originated in a woman aged 50 to 65 with Graves' hyperthyroidism. The chain employs TRBV5-1 and TRBJ1-1; D is ambiguous. The sample comprised blood. The DNA of the CDR3 is TGCGCCAGCAGCTTGGTGGCAGAGGAAGCTTTCTTT. This translates into CASSLVAEEAFF.